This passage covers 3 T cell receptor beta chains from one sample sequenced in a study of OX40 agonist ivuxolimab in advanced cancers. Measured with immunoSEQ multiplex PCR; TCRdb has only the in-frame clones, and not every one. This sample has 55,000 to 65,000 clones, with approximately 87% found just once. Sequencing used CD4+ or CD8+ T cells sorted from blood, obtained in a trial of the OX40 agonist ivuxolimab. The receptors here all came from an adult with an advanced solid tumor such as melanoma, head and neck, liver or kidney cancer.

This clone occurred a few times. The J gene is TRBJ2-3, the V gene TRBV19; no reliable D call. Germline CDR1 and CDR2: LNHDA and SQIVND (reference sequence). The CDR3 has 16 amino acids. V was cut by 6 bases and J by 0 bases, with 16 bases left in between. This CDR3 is CASSPLMAFSTDTQYF. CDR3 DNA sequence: TGTGCCAGTAGCCCCCTAATGGCTTTTAGCACAGATACGCAGTATTTT.

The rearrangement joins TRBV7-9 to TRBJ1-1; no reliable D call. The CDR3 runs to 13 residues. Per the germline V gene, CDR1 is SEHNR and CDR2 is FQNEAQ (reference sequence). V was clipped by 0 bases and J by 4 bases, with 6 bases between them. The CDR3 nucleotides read TGTGCCAGCAGCTTAGCGAAGGGCACTGAAGCTTTCTTT. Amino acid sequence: CASSLAKGTEAFF. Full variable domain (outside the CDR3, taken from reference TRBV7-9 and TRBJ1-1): DTGVSQNPRHKITKRGQNVTFRCDPISEHNRLYWYRQTLGQGPEFLTYFQNEAQLEKSRLLSDRFSAERPKGSFSTLEIQRTEQGDSAMYLCASSLAKGTEAFFGQGTRLTVV.

CDR3 nucleotides: TGTGCCAGCAGAGACACCGGACAGGGGGTTAACTCACCCCTCCACTTT. It specifies CASRDTGQGVNSPLHF. The chain uses TRBV5-6 and TRBJ1-6; 10 bases line up with TRBD1. Germline lookup yields CDR1 SGHDT and CDR2 YYEEEE. The V gene end was trimmed by 5 bases and the J gene end by 10 bases; junction bases not matched to a gene: 12. The CDR3 has 16 residues.